These 23 T cell receptor beta chains originate from one sample sequenced in a study of blood T cell repertoires in COVID-19. Produced via immunoSEQ multiplex PCR; TCRdb's table is partial and in-frame only. The table lists roughly 110,000 clones, 80% to 95% of them singletons. Input material: peripheral blood. These receptors were taken from a woman aged 25 to 45 with acute or convalescent COVID-19.

This rearrangement joins TRBV9 to TRBJ1-2, with 7 bases matching TRBD1. Per the germline V gene, CDR1 is SGDLS and CDR2 is YYNGEE. This CDR3 has 13 residues. V lost 4 bases to trimming and J lost 5 bases; unmatched junction nucleotides: 5. The CDR3 reads CASSRRDSYGYTF. The CDR3 region has the DNA TGTGCCAGCAGCCGCCGGGACAGTTATGGCTACACCTTC.

This chain connects TRBV10-3 to TRBJ1-1, with 7 positions matching TRBD1. There are 13 residues in the CDR3. Germline lookup yields CDR1 ENHRY and CDR2 SYGVKD. The ends lost 9 bases at V and 1 base at J; junction bases unmatched: 5. The CDR3 DNA reads TGTGCCATACGGACAGGAGAGAACACTGAAGCTTTCTTT. Its translation: CAIRTGENTEAFF.

This chain connects TRBV28 to TRBJ1-6; the match to TRBD1 covers 12 bases. The V gene end was trimmed by 5 bases and the J gene end by 7 bases; junction bases not matched to a gene: 3. This CDR3 has 15 residues. Germline CDR1 and CDR2: MDHEN and SYDVKM. The DNA of the CDR3 is TGTGCCAGCAGTCGAGGGACAGGGGGCAATTCACCCCTCCACTTT. It translates to CASSRGTGGNSPLHF.

The J gene is TRBJ1-3, the V gene TRBV14, with no clear D. CDR1 is SGHDN and CDR2 is FVKESK in the germline V gene. V lost 2 bases and J 0 bases, leaving 11 bases between the germline ends. The CDR3 spans 16 residues. This CDR3 is CASSQKFRASGNTIYF. For the CDR3, the DNA is TGTGCCAGCAGCCAAAAATTTCGCGCCTCTGGAAACACCATATATTTT.

This rearrangement joins TRBV28 to TRBJ1-5, with D tentatively TRBD1 (5 bases). Germline CDR1 MDHEN, CDR2 SYDVKM. V was trimmed by 9 bases and J by 7 bases, leaving 16 bases between them. The CDR3 is 13 amino acids. The DNA of the CDR3 is TGTGCCAGGAGGGCGGGGGGTGTGCAGCCCCAGCATTTT. The encoded protein is CARRAGGVQPQHF.

The V gene is TRBV10-3, the J gene TRBJ2-5, with 7 bases identical to TRBD2. The CDR3 covers 14 residues. CDR1 ENHRY and CDR2 SYGVKD come from the germline V gene. J lost 4 bases, V lost 11 bases, and 13 bases had no gene match. The CDR3 region is CAFSRRLASETQYF. CDR3 bases: TGTGCCTTCTCCCGGAGACTAGCTTCAGAGACCCAGTACTTC.

This chain joins TRBV5-6 and TRBJ2-7; 12 bases match TRBD2. The trim removed 2 bases at V and 1 base at J, leaving 1 base unmatched. The CDR3 runs 15 residues. Germline CDR1 is SGHDT and CDR2 is YYEEEE. The CDR3 sequence: CASSFTSGRSYEQYF. In DNA, the CDR3 is TGTGCCAGCAGCTTCACTAGCGGGAGGTCCTACGAGCAGTACTTC.

CDR3 sequence: CASSPTDGDTQYF. CDR3 sequence (DNA): TGTGCCAGCAGCCCGACAGACGGGGATACGCAGTATTTT. The genes are TRBV5-4 and TRBJ2-3; maybe TRBD1 (5 bases). This CDR3 is 13 amino acids long. V lost 4 bases to trimming and J lost 6 bases, with 12 bases between them. CDR1 is SGHNT and CDR2 is YYREEE in the germline V gene (reference sequence).

The genes are TRBV27 and TRBJ1-6, with a tentative D call TRBD1 (5 bases). Germline V gene sequence: CDR1 MNHEY, CDR2 SMNVEV (reference sequence). Trimming took 2 bases from V and 7 from J, leaving 15 bases between them. The CDR3 runs to 16 residues. The CDR3 DNA reads as TGTGCCAGCAGTTTAGGGGGGTGGTATTCCAATTCACCCCTCCACTTT. Translated, it gives CASSLGGWYSNSPLHF.

The chain links TRBV19 to TRBJ1-5; no reliable D call. The CDR3 has 11 residues. V was trimmed by 9 bases and J by 10 bases, leaving 13 bases between them. CDR1 LNHDA and CDR2 SQIVND come from the germline V gene (reference sequence). The CDR3 DNA reads TGTGCCAGCTCAAAATCGGGACCCCAGCATTTT. It yields the protein CASSKSGPQHF.

The CDR3 DNA follows: TGTGCCAGCAGCCCAACCCCGGACAGTTTAAGCTATGGCTACACCTTC. Translated, it gives CASSPTPDSLSYGYTF. The chain carries TRBV11-2 and TRBJ1-2; TRBD1 might be the D (6 bases). The CDR3 has 16 amino acids. V lost 5 bases, J lost 4 bases, and 20 bases lay in between. The germline V gene encodes CDR1 SGHAT and CDR2 FQNNGV.

V is TRBV7-2 and J is TRBJ2-3; 10 bases are a match to TRBD2. Per the germline V gene, CDR1 is SGHTA and CDR2 is FQGNSA. The CDR3 is made up of 15 amino acids. Germline trimming cut 2 bases from V and 4 bases from J; bases unmatched to any gene: 3. CDR3 sequence: CASSLLAGAADTQYF. CDR3 bases: TGTGCCAGCAGCTTACTAGCGGGGGCGGCAGATACGCAGTATTTT.

The rearrangement links TRBV2 to TRBJ1-6; D gene uncertain. Germline V gene data show CDR1 as SNHLY and CDR2 as FYNNEI. V was cut by 6 bases and J by 6 bases, with 15 bases left in between. CDR3 length: 15 amino acids. Here the CDR3 DNA reads TGTGCCAGCAGGGCCTCCACGGCTAGTAATTCACCCCTCCACTTT. It codes for CASRASTASNSPLHF.

This chain links TRBV29-1 with TRBJ2-1, with a possible D match to TRBD2 (6 bases). In germline, CDR1 is SQVTM, CDR2 ANQGSEA. This CDR3 comprises 13 residues. V was trimmed by 4 bases and J by 4 bases, leaving 11 bases between them. CDR3 DNA sequence: TGCAGCGTTGTCGGCGGGGCTTACAATGAGCAGTTCTTC. The encoded protein is CSVVGGAYNEQFF.

This clone was detected only a few times. The chain is built from TRBV5-1 and TRBJ2-4; TRBD1 agrees at 8 bases. Germline V lookup: CDR1 SGHRS, CDR2 YFSETQ. The V segment lost 4 bases and the J segment 6 bases; nucleotides outside the gene matches: 9. The CDR3 loop spans 15 amino acids. The CDR3 region is CASSPTGGIGNIQYF. The CDR3 region has the DNA TGCGCCAGCAGCCCCACAGGGGGGATTGGAAACATTCAGTACTTC. The full variable domain, its missing parts supplied by reference TRBV5-1 and TRBJ2-4, is KAGVTQTPRYLIKTRGQQVTLSCSPISGHRSVSWYQQTPGQGLQFLFEYFSETQRNKGNFPGRFSGRQFSNSRSEMNVSTLELGDSALYLCASSPTGGIGNIQYFGAGTRLSVL.

V gene TRBV19 combines with J gene TRBJ2-7, with 7 nucleotides matching TRBD2. Germline trimming cut 8 bases from V and 6 bases from J; bases unmatched to any gene: 7. Germline V gene sequence: CDR1 LNHDA, CDR2 SQIVND (reference sequence). The CDR3 extends over 12 amino acids. CDR3 region: CASSFRGGEQYF. CDR3 coding DNA: TGTGCCAGTTCCTTTCGCGGGGGCGAGCAGTACTTC.

The genes are TRBV7-8 and TRBJ2-7; TRBD2 might be the D (6 bases). The CDR3 runs to 18 residues. Per germline, CDR1 SGHVS and CDR2 FQNEAQ. The V and J ends lost 0 bases and 3 bases respectively, with 21 bases between them. The CDR3 DNA reads as TGTGCCAGCAGCTTAGCACTCGCGCCGGCAGGGACTTACTACGAGCAGTACTTC. This gives the protein CASSLALAPAGTYYEQYF.

The chain uses TRBV7-2 and TRBJ2-5, with D possibly being TRBD2 (5 bases). Trimming removed 1 base from V and 5 bases from J, with 14 bases in between. The germline V gene encodes CDR1 SGHTA and CDR2 FQGNSA. This CDR3 spans 15 amino acids. CDR3 region: CASSLGGVGGETQYF. The CDR3 DNA reads as TGTGCCAGCAGCTTAGGCGGTGTGGGCGGGGAGACCCAGTACTTC.

The J gene is TRBJ2-5, the V gene TRBV4-3, with D tentatively TRBD2 (6 bases). The CDR3 loop spans 18 amino acids. Per germline, CDR1 LGHNA and CDR2 YSLEER. Trimming took 2 bases from V and 7 from J, leaving 26 bases between them. This chain's CDR3 is CASSQSTIAERALGTQYF. CDR3 sequence (DNA): TGCGCCAGCAGCCAATCCACAATAGCGGAGAGGGCACTCGGGACCCAGTACTTC.

The chain links TRBV11-2 to TRBJ1-2; 9 nucleotides match TRBD1. There are 16 residues in the CDR3. In germline, CDR1 is SGHAT, CDR2 FQNNGV. The V gene end was trimmed by 1 base and the J gene end by 4 bases; junction bases not matched to a gene: 7. CDR3: CASSLVGGQGIYGYTF. The CDR3 nucleotides read TGTGCCAGCAGCTTAGTTGGGGGACAGGGCATCTATGGCTACACCTTC.

This clone appeared a single time. The rearrangement links TRBV5-1 to TRBJ1-1; D is unresolved. Germline CDR1 SGHRS, CDR2 YFSETQ. Trimming removed 0 bases from V and 0 bases from J, with 15 bases in between. The CDR3 consists of 17 residues. CDR3 sequence (DNA): TGCGCCAGCAGCTTGGCCACGATTTCGACTTTGAACACTGAAGCTTTCTTT. This gives the protein CASSLATISTLNTEAFF.

The DNA for the CDR3 is TGCGCCAGCAGCTTGGATCGCCAGGCTAATTCACCCCTCCACTTT. It encodes CASSLDRQANSPLHF. The V and J genes are TRBV5-1 and TRBJ1-6, with no clear D. Trimming stripped 0 bases from V and 6 bases from J, with 10 bases between. In germline, CDR1 is SGHRS, CDR2 YFSETQ. The CDR3 has 15 residues.

The chain carries TRBV16 and TRBJ2-5; D is uncertain. The CDR3 runs 14 residues. CDR1 and CDR2 from the germline V gene are KGHSY and FQNENV. V lost 0 bases, J lost 5 bases, and 10 bases lay in between. This CDR3 reads CASSQSSIRETQYF. In DNA form, the CDR3 reads TGTGCCAGCAGCCAATCTTCCATCCGGGAGACCCAGTACTTC.